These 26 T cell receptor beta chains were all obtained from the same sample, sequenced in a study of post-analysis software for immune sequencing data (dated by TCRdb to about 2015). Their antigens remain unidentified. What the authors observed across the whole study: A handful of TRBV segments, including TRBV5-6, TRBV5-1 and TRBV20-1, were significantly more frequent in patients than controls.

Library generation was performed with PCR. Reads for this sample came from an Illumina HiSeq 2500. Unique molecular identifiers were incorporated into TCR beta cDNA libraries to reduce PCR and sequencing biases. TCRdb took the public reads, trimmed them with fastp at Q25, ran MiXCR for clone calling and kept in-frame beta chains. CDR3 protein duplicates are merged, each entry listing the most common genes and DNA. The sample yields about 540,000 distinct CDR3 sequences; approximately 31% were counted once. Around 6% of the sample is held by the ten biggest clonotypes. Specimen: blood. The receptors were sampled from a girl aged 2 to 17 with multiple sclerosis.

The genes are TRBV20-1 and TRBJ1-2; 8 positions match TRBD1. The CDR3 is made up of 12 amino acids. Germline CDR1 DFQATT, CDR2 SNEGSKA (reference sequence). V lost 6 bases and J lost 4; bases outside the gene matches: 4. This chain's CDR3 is CSATQGAYGYTF. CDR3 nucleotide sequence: TGCAGTGCGACCCAGGGGGCCTATGGCTACACCTTC.

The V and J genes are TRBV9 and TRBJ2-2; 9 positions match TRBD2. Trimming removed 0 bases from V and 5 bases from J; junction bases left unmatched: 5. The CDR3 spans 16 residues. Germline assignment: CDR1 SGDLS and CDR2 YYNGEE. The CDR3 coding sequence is TGTGCCAGCAGCGTAGCTCTAGCGGGGAAAACCGGGGAGCTGTTTTTT. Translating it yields CASSVALAGKTGELFF.

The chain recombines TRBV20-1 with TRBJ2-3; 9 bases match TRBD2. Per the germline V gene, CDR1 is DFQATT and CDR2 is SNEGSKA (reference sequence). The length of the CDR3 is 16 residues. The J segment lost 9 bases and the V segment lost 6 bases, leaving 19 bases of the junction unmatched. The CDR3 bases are TGCAGTGCCCTAAATCCTGGGGCGGGGGGGCAGTGGACGCAGTATTTT. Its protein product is CSALNPGAGGQWTQYF.

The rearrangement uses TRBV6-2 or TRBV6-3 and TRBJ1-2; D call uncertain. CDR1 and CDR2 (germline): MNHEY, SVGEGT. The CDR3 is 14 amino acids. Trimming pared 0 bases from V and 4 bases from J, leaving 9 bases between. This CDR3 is CASSYSRGFYGYTF. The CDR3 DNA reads TGTGCCAGCAGTTACTCGAGAGGGTTCTATGGCTACACCTTC.

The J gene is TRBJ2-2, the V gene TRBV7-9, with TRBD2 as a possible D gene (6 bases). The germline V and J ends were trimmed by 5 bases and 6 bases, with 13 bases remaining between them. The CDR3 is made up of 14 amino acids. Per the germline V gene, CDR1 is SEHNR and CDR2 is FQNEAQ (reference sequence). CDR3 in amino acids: CASSRAASAGELFF. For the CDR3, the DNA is TGTGCCAGCAGCAGGGCCGCTAGCGCCGGGGAGCTGTTTTTT.

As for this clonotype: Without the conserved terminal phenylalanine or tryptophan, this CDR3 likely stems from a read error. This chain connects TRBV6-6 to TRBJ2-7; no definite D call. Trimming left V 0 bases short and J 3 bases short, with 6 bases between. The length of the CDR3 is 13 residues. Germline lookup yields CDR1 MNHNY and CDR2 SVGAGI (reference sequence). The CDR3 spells CASSYSPLYEQYL. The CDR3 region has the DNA TGTGCCAGCAGTTACTCCCCGCTCTACGAGCAGTACTTA.

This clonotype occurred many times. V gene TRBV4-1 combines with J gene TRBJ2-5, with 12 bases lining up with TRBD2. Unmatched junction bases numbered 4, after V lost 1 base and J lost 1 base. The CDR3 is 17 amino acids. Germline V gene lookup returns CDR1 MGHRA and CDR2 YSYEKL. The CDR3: CASSQVQTSGGQETQYF. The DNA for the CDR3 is TGCGCCAGCAGCCAAGTTCAGACTAGCGGGGGCCAAGAGACCCAGTACTTC.

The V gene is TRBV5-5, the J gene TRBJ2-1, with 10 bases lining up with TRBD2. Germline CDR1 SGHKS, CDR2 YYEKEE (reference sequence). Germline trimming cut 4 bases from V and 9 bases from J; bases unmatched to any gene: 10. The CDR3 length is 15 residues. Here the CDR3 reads CASSASGGGTTEQFF. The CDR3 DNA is TGTGCCAGCAGCGCTAGCGGGGGAGGAACAACTGAGCAGTTCTTC.

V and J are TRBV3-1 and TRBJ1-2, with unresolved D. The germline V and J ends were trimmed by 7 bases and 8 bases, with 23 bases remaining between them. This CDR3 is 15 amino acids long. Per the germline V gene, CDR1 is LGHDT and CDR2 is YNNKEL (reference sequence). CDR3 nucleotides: TGTGCCAGCACCCGAACCCTGGACGGAGTGGGCGGCTACACCTTC. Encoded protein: CASTRTLDGVGGYTF.

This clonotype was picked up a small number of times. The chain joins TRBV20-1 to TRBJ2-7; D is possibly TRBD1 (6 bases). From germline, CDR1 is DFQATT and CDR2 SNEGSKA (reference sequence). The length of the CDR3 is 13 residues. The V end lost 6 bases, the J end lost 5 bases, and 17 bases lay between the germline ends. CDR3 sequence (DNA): TGCAGTGCCATACAGGGTGTAGGGGACGAGCAGTACTTC. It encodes CSAIQGVGDEQYF.

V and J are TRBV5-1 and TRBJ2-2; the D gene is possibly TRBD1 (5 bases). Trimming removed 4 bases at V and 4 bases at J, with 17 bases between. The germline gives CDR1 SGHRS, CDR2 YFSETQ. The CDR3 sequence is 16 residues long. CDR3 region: CASSPIRTLSTGELFF. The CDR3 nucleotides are TGCGCCAGCAGCCCTATTCGGACACTTTCCACCGGGGAGCTGTTTTTT.

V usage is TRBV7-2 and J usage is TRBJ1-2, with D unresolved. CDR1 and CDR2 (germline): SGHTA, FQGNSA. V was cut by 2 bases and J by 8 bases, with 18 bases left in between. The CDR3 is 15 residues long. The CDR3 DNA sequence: TGTGCCAGCAGCTTACCCAGCGGAGTAGGGTACGGCTACACCTTC. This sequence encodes CASSLPSGVGYGYTF.

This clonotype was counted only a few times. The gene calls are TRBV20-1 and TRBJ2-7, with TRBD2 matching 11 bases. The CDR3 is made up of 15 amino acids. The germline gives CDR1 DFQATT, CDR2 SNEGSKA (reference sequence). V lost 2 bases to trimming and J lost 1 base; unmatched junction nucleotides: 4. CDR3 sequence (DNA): TGCAGTGCTAGATCTCTAGCGGGGGGTTCCTACGAGCAGTACTTC. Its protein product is CSARSLAGGSYEQYF.

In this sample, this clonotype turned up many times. The CDR3 reads CSLGLPGLADTDTQYF. CDR3 in DNA: TGCAGCCTGGGGCTACCGGGACTAGCGGACACAGATACGCAGTATTTT. J is TRBJ2-3 and V is TRBV20-1; TRBD2 agrees at 11 bases. This CDR3 contains 16 residues. In germline, CDR1 is DFQATT, CDR2 SNEGSKA (reference sequence).

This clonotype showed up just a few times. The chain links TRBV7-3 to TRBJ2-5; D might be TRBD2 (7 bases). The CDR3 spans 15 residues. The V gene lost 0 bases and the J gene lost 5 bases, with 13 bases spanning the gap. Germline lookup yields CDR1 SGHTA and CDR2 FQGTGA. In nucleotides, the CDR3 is TGTGCCAGCAGCTTAACAGCCGGGGGGCGGGAGACCCAGTACTTC. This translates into CASSLTAGGRETQYF.

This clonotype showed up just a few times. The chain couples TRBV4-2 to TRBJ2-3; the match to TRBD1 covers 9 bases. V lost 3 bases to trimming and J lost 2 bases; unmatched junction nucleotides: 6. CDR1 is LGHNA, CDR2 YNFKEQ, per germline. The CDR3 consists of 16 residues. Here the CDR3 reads CASSHSRDRATDTQYF. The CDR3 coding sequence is TGTGCCAGCAGCCACTCCCGGGACAGGGCCACAGATACGCAGTATTTT.

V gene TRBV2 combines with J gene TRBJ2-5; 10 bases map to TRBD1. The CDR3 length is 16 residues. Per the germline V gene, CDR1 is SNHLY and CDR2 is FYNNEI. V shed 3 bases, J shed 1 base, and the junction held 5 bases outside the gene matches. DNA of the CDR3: TGTGCCAGCAGTGAGGGACAGGGGTTCGTCCAAGAGACCCAGTACTTC. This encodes CASSEGQGFVQETQYF.

The CDR3 bases are TGTGCCAGCAGCCATCAAGGGGGTTCCGGCTACACCTTC. As protein: CASSHQGGSGYTF. The chain uses TRBV7-2 and TRBJ1-2, with D possibly matching TRBD1 (6 bases). Trimming removed 5 bases at V and 8 bases at J, with 15 bases between. Per the germline V gene, CDR1 is SGHTA and CDR2 is FQGNSA. The CDR3 sequence is 13 residues long.

The CDR3 is CASSDLGLGPQHF. For the CDR3, the DNA is TGTGCCAGCAGTGATTTAGGTTTAGGACCCCAGCATTTT. The chain links TRBV6-1 to TRBJ1-5; D is undetermined. The CDR3 runs to 13 residues. In germline, CDR1 is MNHNS, CDR2 SASEGT. Trimming took 3 bases from V and 10 from J, leaving 13 bases between them.

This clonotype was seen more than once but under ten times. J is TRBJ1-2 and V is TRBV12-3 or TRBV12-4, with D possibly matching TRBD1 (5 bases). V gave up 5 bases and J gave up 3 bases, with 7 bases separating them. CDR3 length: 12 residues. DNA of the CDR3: TGTGCCAGCAGTCAGGGTCACTATGGCTACACCTTC. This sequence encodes CASSQGHYGYTF.

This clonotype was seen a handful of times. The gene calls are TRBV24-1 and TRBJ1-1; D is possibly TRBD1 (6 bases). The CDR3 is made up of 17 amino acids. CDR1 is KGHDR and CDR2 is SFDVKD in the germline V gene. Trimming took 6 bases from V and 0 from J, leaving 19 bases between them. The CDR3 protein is CATSITAPRGMNTEAFF. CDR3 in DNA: TGTGCCACCAGTATAACAGCTCCAAGGGGGATGAACACTGAAGCTTTCTTT.

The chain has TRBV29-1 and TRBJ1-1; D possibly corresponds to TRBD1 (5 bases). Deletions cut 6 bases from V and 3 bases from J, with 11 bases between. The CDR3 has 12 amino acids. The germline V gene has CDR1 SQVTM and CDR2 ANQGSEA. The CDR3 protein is CSVAAGYTEAFF. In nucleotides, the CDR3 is TGCAGCGTCGCCGCAGGGTACACTGAAGCTTTCTTT.

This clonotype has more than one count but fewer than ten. DNA of the CDR3: TGTGCCAGCGAGGGGCCTACCTACGAGCAGTACTTC. Translation: CASEGPTYEQYF. V usage is TRBV5-6 and J usage is TRBJ2-5; D tentatively fits TRBD1 or TRBD2 (5 bases each). Matching the DNA end better, TRBJ2-7 makes the J call doubtful. This CDR3 region has 12 residues. Germline loops: CDR1 SGHDT, CDR2 YYEEEE.

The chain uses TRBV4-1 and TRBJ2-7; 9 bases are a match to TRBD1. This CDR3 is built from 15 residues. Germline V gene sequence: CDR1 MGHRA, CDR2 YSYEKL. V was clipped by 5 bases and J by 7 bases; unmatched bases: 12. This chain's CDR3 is CASSSSGTGIDEQYF. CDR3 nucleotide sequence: TGCGCCAGCAGCTCTTCCGGGACAGGGATCGATGAGCAGTACTTC.

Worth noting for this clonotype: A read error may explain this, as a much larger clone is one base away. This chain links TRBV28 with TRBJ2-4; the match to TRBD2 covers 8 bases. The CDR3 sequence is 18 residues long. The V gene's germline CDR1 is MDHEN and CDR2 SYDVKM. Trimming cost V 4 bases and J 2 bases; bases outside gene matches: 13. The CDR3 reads CASSWYGGAVQTKNIQYF. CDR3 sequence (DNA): TGTGCCAGCAGTTGGTACGGGGGGGCCGTTCAAACCAAAAACATTCAGTACTTC.

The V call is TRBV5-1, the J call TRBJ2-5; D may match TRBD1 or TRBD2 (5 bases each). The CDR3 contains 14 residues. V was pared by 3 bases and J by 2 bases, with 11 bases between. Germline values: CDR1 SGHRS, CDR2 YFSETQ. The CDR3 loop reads CASSSKGPQETQYF. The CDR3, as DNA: TGCGCCAGCAGCTCCAAGGGACCGCAAGAGACCCAGTACTTC.